This is a list of T cell receptor beta chains from one sample in a study of blood T cell repertoires in COVID-19. Method: immunoSEQ multiplex PCR; TCRdb's copy keeps in-frame clones and lacks some. Among 300,000 to 350,000 clones listed, 75% to 90% were seen once. Specimen: PBMCs or T cells enriched from blood (not recorded which). These receptors were collected from a young man who had recovered from COVID-19. The CDR3 runs from the conserved cysteine through the conserved F or W. The D gene is left open where the match is weak. The size of a clone is reported for some rows only, either as once, few or many, or as a class for expanded clones.

TRBJ1-6,TRBV11-2,TRBD1,15,-,CASSRGRDRGSPLHF,TGTGCCAGCAGCCGCGGGAGGGACAGGGGTTCACCCCTCCACTTT
TRBJ1-1,TRBV10-1,-,13,once,CASSADMKTEAFF,TGCGCCAGCAGTGCGGACATGAAAACTGAAGCTTTCTTT
TRBJ1-6,TRBV19,-,15,-,CASTLSWGRDSPLHF,TGTGCCAGTACCCTCTCTTGGGGGCGAGATTCACCCCTCCACTTT
TRBJ2-1,TRBV11-2,-,16,-,CASSLLSGRFGDEQFF,TGTGCCAGCAGCTTACTATCAGGGAGGTTTGGAGATGAGCAGTTCTTC
TRBJ1-6,TRBV27,-,15,-,CASTHFGGGNSPLHF,TGTGCCAGCACCCATTTCGGGGGGGGTAATTCACCCCTCCACTTT
TRBJ2-7,TRBV7-3,TRBD1,14,once,CASSLSGQGYEQYF,TGTGCCAGCAGCTTGTCGGGACAGGGCTACGAGCAGTACTTC
TRBJ1-4,TRBV10-3,TRBD1,14,-,CAIRGQGLNEKLFF,TGTGCCATCAGAGGACAGGGGCTTAATGAAAAACTGTTTTTT
TRBJ2-5,TRBV30,TRBD2,15,-,CAWGLGLAGGETQYF,TGTGCCTGGGGCTTAGGACTAGCGGGGGGGGAGACCCAGTACTTC
TRBJ1-2,TRBV2,TRBD1,15,-,CASSDTQGWYYGYTF,TGTGCCAGCAGTGATACACAGGGGTGGTACTATGGCTACACCTTC
TRBJ1-1,TRBV2,TRBD1,13,-,CASRGQGNTEAFF,TGTGCCAGCAGAGGACAGGGGAACACTGAAGCTTTCTTT
TRBJ2-1,TRBV9,-,15,-,CASSVARFGYNEQFF,TGTGCCAGCAGCGTAGCCAGGTTTGGATACAATGAGCAGTTCTTC
TRBJ2-7,TRBV10-3,-,15,-,CAISDWTREHYEQYF,TGTGCCATCAGCGACTGGACACGGGAGCACTACGAGCAGTACTTC
TRBJ1-1,TRBV2,TRBD1,16,-,CASRSSGTGRDTEAFF,TGTGCCAGCAGGTCCTCGGGGACAGGGCGGGACACTGAAGCTTTCTTT
TRBJ2-1,TRBV9,TRBD2,11,-,CASSPGRDRFF,TGTGCCAGCAGCCCAGGGAGGGACCGGTTCTTC
TRBJ1-5,TRBV10-3,-,14,-,CAISEAIGSQPQHF,TGTGCCATCAGTGAGGCCATTGGGAGCCAGCCCCAGCATTTT
TRBJ2-2,TRBV6-5,TRBD1,15,-,CASRPTGGPTGELFF,TGTGCCAGCAGACCCACAGGGGGCCCCACCGGGGAGCTGTTTTTT
TRBJ2-5,TRBV7-2,-,13,-,CASSSDSRETQYF,TGTGCCAGCAGCTCGGACAGTCGAGAGACCCAGTACTTC
TRBJ2-1,TRBV7-3,-,14,-,CASSLDRLRGEQFF,TGTGCCAGCAGCTTAGACAGGCTCCGGGGTGAGCAGTTCTTC
TRBJ1-4,TRBV12-3/TRBV12-4,TRBD1,13,-,CASRSGTDEKLFF,TGTGCCAGCAGATCCGGGACAGATGAAAAACTGTTTTTT
TRBJ2-2,TRBV5-4,-,16,once,CASSLAWQGNTGELFF,TGTGCCAGCAGCTTGGCTTGGCAGGGGAACACCGGGGAGCTGTTTTTT
TRBJ1-4,TRBV4-3,-,13,once,CASSQDRGGKLFF,TGCGCCAGCAGCCAAGACCGGGGGGGAAAACTGTTTTTT
TRBJ2-5,TRBV19,-,16,-,CASSILGRGTQETQYF,TGTGCCAGTAGTATCTTAGGACGGGGAACCCAAGAGACCCAGTACTTC
TRBJ2-1,TRBV7-9,-,12,-,CASSSAGIKLFF,TGTGCCAGCAGCTCCGCCGGGATTAAGCTGTTCTTC
TRBJ1-5,TRBV6-5,-,16,-,CASSYLGGQGNQPQHF,TGTGCCAGCAGTTACCTTGGCGGGCAGGGGAATCAGCCCCAGCATTTT
TRBJ1-2,TRBV6-6,TRBD1,12,-,CASSLDRDGYTF,TGTGCCAGCAGTTTAGACAGGGATGGCTACACCTTC
TRBJ1-1,TRBV2,-,13,-,CASTRVMNTEAFF,TGTGCCAGCACCAGGGTCATGAACACTGAAGCTTTCTTT
TRBJ2-1,TRBV10-3,TRBD2,15,-,CAISEPPTSGDEQFF,TGTGCCATCAGTGAGCCTCCGACTAGCGGGGATGAGCAGTTCTTC
TRBJ2-3,TRBV3-1/TRBV3-2,TRBD2,17,few,CASSQLNRGLAGDTQYF,TGTGCCAGCAGCCAACTTAACCGGGGACTAGCGGGGGATACGCAGTATTTT
TRBJ1-2,TRBV30,-,13,-,CAWSPSGDYGYTF,TGTGCCTGGAGCCCCTCGGGGGACTATGGCTACACCTTC
TRBJ1-3,TRBV7-9,-,15,-,CASSFLGGRGNTIYF,TGTGCCAGCAGCTTCCTGGGGGGGCGTGGAAACACCATATATTTT
TRBJ1-2,TRBV7-6,-,14,-,CASSLERGGGVYTF,TGTGCCAGCAGCTTAGAAAGGGGCGGGGGTGTCTACACCTTC
TRBJ2-1,TRBV30,TRBD2,16,-,CAWSVGLAGSYNEQFF,TGTGCCTGGAGTGTAGGACTAGCGGGGTCCTACAATGAGCAGTTCTTC
TRBJ1-2,TRBV11-2,-,16,-,CASSLVGKTDYYGYTF,TGTGCCAGCAGCTTAGTTGGGAAGACAGACTACTATGGCTACACCTTC
TRBJ2-5,TRBV10-3,TRBD1,19,-,CAISESFGQGASKKETQYF,TGTGCCATCAGTGAATCCTTCGGACAGGGGGCGTCGAAGAAAGAGACCCAGTACTTC
TRBJ1-2,TRBV5-6,TRBD1,14,-,CASSSEQGQGVHTF,TGTGCCAGCAGCTCCGAGCAGGGACAGGGCGTGCACACCTTC
TRBJ2-7,TRBV5-4,TRBD2,14,-,CASSGGGSGYEQYF,TGTGCCAGCAGCGGGGGGGGATCAGGATATGAGCAGTACTTC
TRBJ2-1,TRBV23-1,-,16,-,CASSQVGPKGYNEQFF,TGCGCCAGCAGTCAAGTCGGGCCAAAGGGGTACAATGAGCAGTTCTTC
TRBJ1-6,TRBV30,-,18,-,CAWSETAKGSSYNSPLHF,TGTGCCTGGAGTGAGACGGCAAAAGGGAGCTCCTATAATTCACCCCTCCACTTT
TRBJ2-5,TRBV4-2,TRBD2,16,-,CASSQDRGGGAETQYF,TGTGCCAGCAGCCAAGATCGAGGCGGGGGGGCCGAGACCCAGTACTTC
TRBJ2-3,TRBV5-1,-,14,-,CASRAENLLDTQYF,TGCGCCAGCAGAGCCGAAAACCTTCTAGATACGCAGTATTTT
TRBJ1-4,TRBV7-9,-,15,-,CASSNLGEEREKLFF,TGTGCCAGCAGTAACCTAGGGGAGGAGAGGGAAAAACTGTTTTTT
TRBJ1-3,TRBV30,TRBD1,14,-,CAGSQGASGNTIYF,TGTGCCGGATCACAGGGGGCGAGTGGAAACACCATATATTTT
TRBJ1-6,TRBV3-1/TRBV3-2,TRBD1,15,-,CASSQGQGSGSPLHF,TGTGCCAGCAGCCAAGGACAGGGGAGTGGTTCACCCCTCCACTTT
TRBJ2-1,TRBV24-1,TRBD1,16,once,CATSDRDRGSYNEQFF,TGTGCCACCAGTGATCGGGACAGGGGTTCCTACAATGAGCAGTTCTTC
TRBJ1-4,TRBV10-2,-,13,once,CASSREGGEKLFF,TGCGCCAGCAGTCGGGAGGGAGGGGAAAAACTGTTTTTT
TRBJ2-2,TRBV10-2,TRBD1,16,-,CASSGGTGENTGELFF,TGCGCCAGCAGTGGAGGGACAGGGGAGAACACCGGGGAGCTGTTTTTT
TRBJ1-2,TRBV9,-,15,-,CASSFSEASNYGYTF,TGTGCCAGCAGCTTCTCAGAGGCTTCTAACTATGGCTACACCTTC
TRBJ2-1,TRBV4-3,-,14,-,CASSQEEAATEQFF,TGCGCCAGCAGCCAAGAAGAAGCGGCCACGGAGCAGTTCTTC
TRBJ2-5,TRBV27,TRBD1,18,-,CASSRRLPGQGYQETQYF,TGTGCCAGCAGCAGAAGGCTCCCGGGACAGGGGTACCAAGAGACCCAGTACTTC
TRBJ1-2,TRBV5-4,-,16,-,CASSLASGAGRDGYTF,TGTGCCAGCAGCTTGGCCTCAGGAGCAGGGAGGGATGGCTACACCTTC
TRBJ1-2,TRBV3-1/TRBV3-2,TRBD1,16,-,CASSQAFVTGRYGYTF,TGTGCCAGCAGCCAAGCTTTTGTGACAGGGCGCTATGGCTACACCTTC
TRBJ2-4,TRBV4-1,TRBD1,14,-,CASSPGQGADIQYF,TGCGCCAGCAGCCCCGGACAGGGGGCGGACATTCAGTACTTC
TRBJ1-4,TRBV6-5,-,15,-,CASSYVGQGGEKLFF,TGTGCCAGCAGTTACGTTGGCCAGGGCGGTGAAAAACTGTTTTTT
TRBJ1-3,TRBV21-1,-,14,-,CASSNKESGNTIYF,TGTGCCAGCAGCAACAAAGAGTCTGGAAACACCATATATTTT
TRBJ2-7,TRBV5-4,TRBD2,16,-,CASSSGLAGITYEQYF,TGTGCCAGCAGCTCGGGACTAGCGGGGATCACCTACGAGCAGTACTTC
TRBJ2-7,TRBV27,-,13,-,CASSLSSGYEQYF,TGTGCCAGCAGTTTATCGTCAGGCTACGAGCAGTACTTC
TRBJ2-7,TRBV12-3/TRBV12-4,TRBD1,13,-,CASSLLGGNEQYF,TGTGCCAGCAGTTTATTAGGGGGCAACGAGCAGTACTTC
TRBJ2-1,TRBV18,-,13,once,CASSPPMRGEQFF,TGTGCCAGCTCACCTCCTATGCGGGGTGAGCAGTTCTTC